The present TCR beta chain was sequenced within a study of metastatic and nonmetastatic thyroid tumors. How the authors handled the data: The study took CDR3 differences across clinicopathological groups and made a distant-metastasis classifier for papillary thyroid cancer from them. TCRdb reassembled clones from the PCR reads with MiXCR. TCRdb's processing, not the authors' own work, is the source of the V and J calls. The table lists 49,000 or so clones, 24% of them singletons. The germline CDR1 and CDR2 sequences are SGHTA and FQGNSA. The CDR3 runs to 15 residues. V dropped 1 base and J dropped 9; count of bases not matched to a gene: 5. All patients were treatment-naive before thyroid surgery.

The chain has TRBV7-2 and TRBJ2-7; the match to TRBD2 covers 14 bases. Input material: blood. This receptor was obtained from a male donor with papillary thyroid cancer or a benign thyroid nodule (not recorded which). Some clones in this sample may be carry-over from other donors' samples. The CDR3 spells CASSLGGTSGSGQYF. Written as DNA, the CDR3 is TGTGCCAGCAGCTTAGGAGGGACTAGCGGGAGTGGGCAGTACTTC.